Sequencing of this T cell receptor (beta chain) was carried out in a study of blood T cell repertoires in COVID-19. Across the whole study: The analysed material was cDNA or gDNA that came from T cells, B-cell-depleted T cells, or PBMCs.

On this clone: This could be a read error, since a much larger clone is one nucleotide away.

V was clipped by 3 bases and J by 1 base, with 9 bases between them. The germline V gene encodes CDR1 MNHNY and CDR2 SVGAGI (reference sequence). There are 14 residues in the CDR3. The data were produced by immunoSEQ multiplex PCR, yet TCRdb's version contains in-frame clones alone and is incomplete. This repertoire shows roughly 290,000 clones, about 86% found once; its top ten account for roughly 2.1%. The sequenced sample was peripheral blood. The genes are TRBV6-6 and TRBJ1-2, with D uncertain. This receptor was taken from a woman aged 25 to 39 who had recovered from COVID-19. CDR3 nucleotides: TGTGCCAGCAGTTATCCCCGGGATAACTATGGCTACACCTTC. It encodes CASSYPRDNYGYTF.